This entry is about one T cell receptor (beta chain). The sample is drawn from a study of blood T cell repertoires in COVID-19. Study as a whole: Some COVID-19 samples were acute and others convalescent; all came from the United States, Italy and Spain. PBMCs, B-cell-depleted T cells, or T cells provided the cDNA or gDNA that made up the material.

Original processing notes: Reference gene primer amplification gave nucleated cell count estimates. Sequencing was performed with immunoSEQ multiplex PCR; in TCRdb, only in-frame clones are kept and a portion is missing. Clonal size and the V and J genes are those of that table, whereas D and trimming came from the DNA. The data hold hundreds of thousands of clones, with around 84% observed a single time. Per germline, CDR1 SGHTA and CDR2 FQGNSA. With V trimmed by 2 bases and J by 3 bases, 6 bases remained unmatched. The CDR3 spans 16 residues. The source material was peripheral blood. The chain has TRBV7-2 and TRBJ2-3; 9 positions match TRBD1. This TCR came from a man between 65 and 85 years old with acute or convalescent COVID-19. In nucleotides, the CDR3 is TGTGCCAGCAGCTTATACGGGACAGGGCTAACAGATACGCAGTATTTT. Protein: CASSLYGTGLTDTQYF.